Each of the 31 T cell receptor beta chains below was sequenced from the same sample in a study of T-cell reconstitution after alpha-beta-depleted transplantation in children. TCRbeta library construction was performed incorporating unique molecular identifiers. Using its own MiXCR run on the PCR reads, TCRdb lists one record per CDR3 protein. The sample carries some 500,000 distinct CDR3 sequences, about 16% recorded once. Sequenced material: PBMCs from the stem cell graft donor, taken from the stem cell graft. The receptors stem from a human donor who donated a stem cell graft to a child with acute lymphoblastic leukemia.

This clonotype was found many times. The chain has TRBV9 and TRBJ2-1; D remains ambiguous. In germline, CDR1 is SGDLS, CDR2 YYNGEE. V was clipped by 3 bases and J by 5 bases, with 3 bases between them. CDR3 length: 11 amino acids. As DNA, the CDR3 is TGTGCCAGCAGCGCCAACAATGAGCAGTTCTTC. Translation gives CASSANNEQFF. Drawing the rest from reference TRBV9 and TRBJ2-1, the complete variable domain is DSGVTQTPKHLITATGQRVTLRCSPRSGDLSVYWYQQSLDQGLQFLIQYYNGEERAKGNILERFSAQQFPDLHSELNLSSLELGDSALYFCASSANNEQFFGPGTRLTVL.

This clonotype has more than one count but fewer than ten. The rearrangement joins TRBV27 to TRBJ1-5, with 9 nucleotides matching TRBD1. The ends lost 5 bases at V and 1 base at J; junction bases unmatched: 3. Germline V CDR1 and CDR2: MNHEY, SMNVEV (reference sequence). The CDR3 runs to 15 residues. This chain's CDR3 is CASSDRGLSNQPQHF. The DNA of the CDR3 is TGTGCCAGCAGTGACAGGGGGTTGAGCAATCAGCCCCAGCATTTT.

This chain connects TRBV30 to TRBJ1-2; 10 bases match TRBD1. This CDR3 comprises 13 residues. The junction had 5 bases not matched to a gene; V was cut back by 6 bases and J by 4 bases. The V gene's germline CDR1 is GTSNPN and CDR2 SVGIG (reference sequence). The CDR3 DNA follows: TGTGCCTGTCCCGGGGACAGGGGCTATGGCTACACCTTC. It yields the protein CACPGDRGYGYTF.

The genes are TRBV12-3 or TRBV12-4 and TRBJ2-7; D call uncertain. The CDR3 totals 11 residues. V lost 5 bases, J lost 9 bases, and 11 bases lay in between. CDR3 sequence: CASSNRRRQYF. The CDR3 bases are TGTGCCAGCAGTAACCGACGGAGGCAGTACTTC.

V gene TRBV4-1 combines with J gene TRBJ2-5; TRBD2 aligns across 7 bases. The CDR3 is made up of 14 amino acids. Germline V gene lookup returns CDR1 MGHRA and CDR2 YSYEKL. V shed 4 bases and J 4 bases; nucleotides not matched to a gene: 6. CDR3 sequence: CASSREGRGETQYF. CDR3 nucleotide sequence: TGCGCCAGCAGCCGGGAGGGACGGGGAGAGACCCAGTACTTC.

This clonotype showed up just a few times. The J gene is TRBJ1-1, the V gene TRBV2; D remains unclear. Per germline, CDR1 SNHLY and CDR2 FYNNEI. The CDR3 spans 15 residues. With 4 bases removed from V and 1 base from J, the gap between germline ends came to 13 bases. DNA for the CDR3: TGTGCCAGCAGTGGAGCACCCGGGCAGAACACTGAAGCTTTCTTT. Translated: CASSGAPGQNTEAFF.

Many counts were recorded for this clonotype. The chain links TRBV20-1 to TRBJ2-7, with 7 bases lining up with TRBD2. Germline V gene data show CDR1 as DFQATT and CDR2 as SNEGSKA (reference sequence). The J segment lost 0 bases and the V segment lost 1 base, leaving 6 bases of the junction unmatched. The CDR3 is made up of 15 amino acids. CDR3 nucleotides: TGCAGTGCTAGAGTCCCCTGGACTAGCTCCTACGAGCAGTACTTC. It specifies CSARVPWTSSYEQYF.

The rearrangement joins TRBV7-3 to TRBJ2-1; 9 bases line up with TRBD2. The CDR3 is made up of 16 amino acids. The V gene's germline CDR1 is SGHTA and CDR2 FQGTGA. After removal of 5 bases from V and 1 base from J, the junction contained 6 bases not matched to a gene. The CDR3 nucleotides read TGTGCCAGCAGCCACTTCCTAGCGGGGTCCTACAATGAGCAGTTCTTC. It codes for CASSHFLAGSYNEQFF.

V and J are TRBV11-1 and TRBJ1-2, with a possible D match to TRBD1 (6 bases). Germline V gene data show CDR1 as SGHAT and CDR2 as FQDESV (reference sequence). The CDR3 is 14 residues long. The V and J ends lost 0 bases and 4 bases respectively, with 9 bases between them. CDR3 region: CASSLAMGAYGYTF. CDR3 in DNA: TGTGCCAGCAGCTTAGCTATGGGGGCCTATGGCTACACCTTC.

This chain connects TRBV13 to TRBJ2-7; 8 nucleotides line up with TRBD2. The V gene's germline CDR1 is PRHDT and CDR2 FYEKMQ (reference sequence). V was pared by 11 bases and J by 9 bases, with 12 bases of the junction left unmatched. The CDR3 is made up of 12 amino acids. The CDR3 loop is CASSGSISGQYF. CDR3 nucleotides: TGTGCCTCCAGCGGGAGTATATCGGGGCAGTACTTC.

J is TRBJ2-3 and V is TRBV2, with 9 nucleotides matching TRBD2. CDR3 size: 15 residues. The junction had 7 bases not matched to a gene; V was cut back by 4 bases and J by 5 bases. Germline-derived CDR1 and CDR2 are SNHLY and FYNNEI. The CDR3 coding sequence is TGTGCCAGCAGTGCCGCGGGAGGGCCAGGAGATACGCAGTATTTT. It translates to CASSAAGGPGDTQYF.

The chain combines TRBV25-1 with TRBJ2-3; D is unclear. The CDR3 is 17 residues long. Deletions cut 1 base from V and 0 bases from J, with 14 bases between. Germline V gene data show CDR1 as MGHDK and CDR2 as SYGVNS. CDR3: CASSESLIGPSTDTQYF. The DNA of the CDR3 is TGTGCCAGCAGTGAATCCCTTATAGGACCTAGCACAGATACGCAGTATTTT.

This chain joins TRBV5-6 and TRBJ2-5; 9 nucleotides match TRBD1. This CDR3 is 13 amino acids long. The ends lost 4 bases at V and 5 bases at J; junction bases unmatched: 3. Germline CDR1 is SGHDT and CDR2 is YYEEEE. In DNA, the CDR3 is TGTGCCAGCAGCACGACAGGGGGTGAGACCCAGTACTTC. This codes for CASSTTGGETQYF.

This clonotype was seen repeatedly, ten times or more. This chain links TRBV5-1 with TRBJ1-3; the D gene is possibly TRBD1 (6 bases). The CDR3 is 12 residues long. CDR1 is SGHRS and CDR2 is YFSETQ in the germline V gene. Trimming stripped 7 bases from V and 3 bases from J, with 8 bases between. CDR3 nucleotides: TGCGCCAGCCGGGACATTGGAAACACCATATATTTT. Protein sequence: CASRDIGNTIYF.

This clonotype has just a few counts. This chain uses TRBV12-3 or TRBV12-4 with TRBJ2-5; 12 nucleotides align to TRBD2. V shed 2 bases and J 5 bases; nucleotides not matched to a gene: 9. The CDR3 contains 17 residues. Written as DNA, the CDR3 is TGTGCCAGCAGTTTATGGTTGACTAGCGGGAGTCGGGAGACCCAGTACTTC. This translates into CASSLWLTSGSRETQYF.

The V gene is TRBV5-1, the J gene TRBJ2-7; 8 nucleotides match TRBD1. The germline CDR1 and CDR2 sequences are SGHRS and YFSETQ. This CDR3 has 15 residues. J was trimmed by 3 bases and V by 3 bases; bases with no gene match: 8. In DNA form, the CDR3 reads TGCGCCAGCAGCTCAACCAAGGGACAGGTCTACGAGCAGTACTTC. Translating gives CASSSTKGQVYEQYF.

V gene TRBV6-5 combines with J gene TRBJ1-2, with 7 positions matching TRBD1. Germline V gene sequence: CDR1 MNHEY, CDR2 SVGAGI. Trimming removed 0 bases from V and 4 bases from J; junction bases left unmatched: 8. The CDR3 has 16 amino acids. The CDR3 loop is CASSYSMTGQVYGYTF. The CDR3 bases are TGTGCCAGCAGTTACTCGATGACAGGGCAAGTCTATGGCTACACCTTC.

This clonotype was seen many times. The V gene is TRBV18, the J gene TRBJ2-1; tentatively, D is TRBD2 (7 bases). Between the trimmed V and J ends, which lost 0 bases and 9 bases, there was a span of 12 bases. Germline assignment: CDR1 KGHSH and CDR2 LQKENI. The CDR3 consists of 14 residues. CDR3 coding DNA: TGTGCCAGCTCACCACCGGGGGGGCCGTTTGAGCAGTTCTTC. Translated, it gives CASSPPGGPFEQFF. The complete variable domain, with remaining parts taken from reference TRBV18 and TRBJ2-1, reads NAGVMQNPRHLVRRRGQEARLRCSPMKGHSHVYWYRQLPEEGLKFMVYLQKENIIDESGMPKERFSAEFPKEGPSILRIQQVVRGDSAAYFCASSPPGGPFEQFFGPGTRLTVL.

A few counts support this clonotype. This rearrangement joins TRBV9 to TRBJ2-1; 12 positions match TRBD2. V trimming: 4 bases; J trimming: 8 bases; junction bases outside the gene matches: 4. Germline values: CDR1 SGDLS, CDR2 YYNGEE. The CDR3 spans 14 residues. The chain's CDR3 is CASSLWTSGDEQFF. CDR3 coding DNA: TGTGCCAGCAGCTTGTGGACTAGCGGGGATGAGCAGTTCTTC.

A few counts support this clonotype. V usage is TRBV5-8 and J usage is TRBJ2-3; TRBD2 matches 7 bases. The CDR3 is 16 residues long. The trim removed 4 bases at V and 0 bases at J, leaving 8 bases unmatched. From germline, CDR1 is SGHTS and CDR2 YDEGEE. Written as DNA, the CDR3 is TGTGCCAGCAGCCCGCCGGGACTAACAAGCACAGATACGCAGTATTTT. It codes for CASSPPGLTSTDTQYF.

This clonotype was observed once. The V and J genes are TRBV5-6 and TRBJ2-7; no definite D call. This CDR3 spans 14 amino acids. Germline values: CDR1 SGHDT, CDR2 YYEEEE. The germline V and J ends were trimmed by 1 base and 0 bases, with 8 bases remaining between them. CDR3 DNA sequence: TGTGCCAGCAGCTTGATACCAGGCTCCTACGAGCAGTACTTC. This sequence encodes CASSLIPGSYEQYF.

The chain uses TRBV4-1 and TRBJ1-5; D might be TRBD1 (5 bases). Trimming took off 1 base at V and 4 bases at J, with 14 bases between the two ends. Germline CDR1 MGHRA, CDR2 YSYEKL. This CDR3 region has 16 residues. The CDR3 is CASSQGPGPPNQPQHF. CDR3 nucleotides: TGCGCCAGCAGCCAAGGGCCGGGACCTCCGAATCAGCCCCAGCATTTT.

The genes are TRBV27 and TRBJ1-5; 8 positions agree with TRBD1. The CDR3 loop spans 14 amino acids. V shed 2 bases, J shed 7 bases, and the junction held 4 bases outside the gene matches. CDR1 is MNHEY, CDR2 SMNVEV, per germline (reference sequence). The chain's CDR3 is CASSLSGQGQPQHF. CDR3 nucleotide sequence: TGTGCCAGCAGTTTAAGTGGACAGGGCCAGCCCCAGCATTTT.

This sequence joins TRBV7-9 and TRBJ2-7, with D possibly being TRBD2 (6 bases). Per germline, CDR1 SEHNR and CDR2 FQNEAQ (reference sequence). The CDR3 totals 13 residues. The V gene lost 5 bases and the J gene lost 5 bases, with 13 bases spanning the gap. In nucleotides, the CDR3 is TGTGCCAGCAGCCGAGGGGAGGTCCACGAGCAGTACTTC. Amino acid sequence: CASSRGEVHEQYF. Filled out from reference TRBV7-9 and TRBJ2-7, the complete variable domain reads DTGVSQNPRHKITKRGQNVTFRCDPISEHNRLYWYRQTLGQGPEFLTYFQNEAQLEKSRLLSDRFSAERPKGSFSTLEIQRTEQGDSAMYLCASSRGEVHEQYFGPGTRLTVT.

This chain uses TRBV16 with TRBJ2-5; D uncertain. Trimming cost V 0 bases and J 4 bases, with 9 bases left between them. The length of the CDR3 is 14 residues. Looked up from germline, CDR1 is KGHSY and CDR2 is FQNENV. The CDR3 bases are TGTGCCAGCAGCCAATCTTCAGGTGGAGAGACCCAGTACTTC. Amino acids: CASSQSSGGETQYF.

In its sample, this clonotype was seen a few times. This sequence joins TRBV5-1 and TRBJ2-3; D might be TRBD2 (6 bases). The CDR3 is made up of 14 amino acids. Germline CDR1 and CDR2: SGHRS and YFSETQ. Trimming stripped 7 bases from V and 4 bases from J, with 16 bases between. CDR3: CASWRSSDPDTQYF. In DNA form, the CDR3 reads TGCGCCAGCTGGCGATCTAGCGACCCAGATACGCAGTATTTT.

This clonotype was seen more than once but under ten times. As DNA, the CDR3 is TGCGCCAGCAGCCCCTGGGTCAGCACAGATACGCAGTATTTT. This translates into CASSPWVSTDTQYF. The gene calls are TRBV5-1 and TRBJ2-3; D remains ambiguous. The germline V gene encodes CDR1 SGHRS and CDR2 YFSETQ. This CDR3 has 14 amino acids. V dropped 4 bases and J dropped 0 bases, with 9 bases sitting between them.

This clonotype has only a few counts. The chain recombines TRBV20-1 with TRBJ2-3; D is ambiguous. V lost 3 bases and J 0 bases, leaving 25 bases between the germline ends. There are 19 residues in the CDR3. The germline gives CDR1 DFQATT, CDR2 SNEGSKA (reference sequence). The CDR3 protein is CSASRPRNRRHSSTDTQYF. The CDR3 DNA sequence: TGCAGTGCTAGTAGGCCCCGGAACAGACGGCACTCTAGCACAGATACGCAGTATTTT.

V and J are TRBV29-1 and TRBJ2-7; D remains unclear. V was cut by 4 bases and J by 1 base, with 11 bases left in between. This CDR3 spans 13 amino acids. The V gene's germline CDR1 is SQVTM and CDR2 ANQGSEA. The CDR3 sequence: CSVVGVLSYEQYF. The CDR3 region has the DNA TGCAGCGTTGTTGGGGTTTTGTCCTACGAGCAGTACTTC.

V usage is TRBV5-4 and J usage is TRBJ2-1; 7 bases agree with TRBD1. The CDR3 consists of 12 residues. Trimming cost V 4 bases and J 7 bases; bases outside gene matches: 2. CDR1 and CDR2 (germline): SGHNT, YYREEE (reference sequence). The DNA for the CDR3 is TGTGCCAGCAGCGCGGACAGGAATGAGCAGTTCTTC. It codes for CASSADRNEQFF.

The chain links TRBV6-1 to TRBJ2-1; possible D gene TRBD2, 7 bases. Germline lookup yields CDR1 MNHNS and CDR2 SASEGT. The CDR3 is 14 amino acids. V was shortened by 10 bases and J by 3 bases, with 16 bases between the two germline ends. CDR3 loop: CATLRGGVYNEQFF. CDR3 nucleotide sequence: TGTGCCACCCTGAGGGGGGGAGTCTACAATGAGCAGTTCTTC.